These 20 T cell receptor beta chains share one sample of origin, sequenced in a study of Graves' ophthalmopathy and Graves' hyperthyroidism. Scientists amplified the TCR beta CDR3 regions from RNA transcripts. Investigators did first-round RT-PCR with HTBI primers, then second-round multiplex PCR. TCRdb ran MiXCR on the multiplex PCR reads and lists one entry per CDR3 protein. This table has under 200,000 distinct CDR3 sequences, about 40% appearing once. Sequencing was performed on peripheral blood. Receptors were obtained from a woman aged 40-49 years with Graves' ophthalmopathy.

This chain links TRBV11-3 with TRBJ2-7, with TRBD1 as a possible D gene (6 bases). V was shortened by 3 bases and J by 0 bases, with 12 bases between the two germline ends. The CDR3 is 15 residues long. Germline loops: CDR1 SGHNT, CDR2 YENEEA. The CDR3 loop reads CASSLDQGISYEQYF. CDR3 DNA sequence: TGTGCCAGCAGCTTGGATCAGGGGATCTCCTACGAGCAGTACTTC.

This clonotype was detected many times. The chain is built from TRBV10-1 and TRBJ2-2; TRBD1 matches 7 bases. The CDR3 has 14 amino acids. CDR1 WNHNN and CDR2 SYGVQD come from the germline V gene (reference sequence). Germline trimming cut 6 bases from V and 4 bases from J; bases unmatched to any gene: 5. CDR3 protein: CASRGDRFTGELFF. CDR3 DNA: TGCGCCAGCAGGGGGGACAGATTCACCGGGGAGCTGTTTTTT.

The chain is built from TRBV28 and TRBJ1-1; 9 bases agree with TRBD1. Losses at the gene ends were 10 bases for V and 5 bases for J; bases not matched to a gene: 8. CDR3 length: 13 residues. Germline V gene sequence: CDR1 MDHEN, CDR2 SYDVKM. This chain's CDR3 is CATSTGGVTEAFF. The CDR3 DNA follows: TGTGCCACCTCGACAGGGGGAGTGACTGAAGCTTTCTTT.

The rearrangement links TRBV27 to TRBJ1-2; D is possibly TRBD1 (5 bases). Germline values: CDR1 MNHEY, CDR2 SMNVEV (reference sequence). V lost 9 bases and J lost 1, with 12 bases in between. The CDR3 loop spans 13 amino acids. CDR3 amino acids: CASEGHLNYGYTF. The CDR3 DNA sequence: TGTGCCAGTGAGGGGCACCTTAACTATGGCTACACCTTC.

In its sample, this clonotype was seen many times. The chain couples TRBV20-1 to TRBJ2-2; 10 nucleotides align to TRBD2. Germline trimming cut 3 bases from V and 0 bases from J; bases unmatched to any gene: 10. Germline values: CDR1 DFQATT, CDR2 SNEGSKA (reference sequence). The CDR3 covers 18 residues. Written as DNA, the CDR3 is TGCAGTGCTAGTGACCGGGCTAGCGGGGGAGCGAACACCGGGGAGCTGTTTTTT. Protein product: CSASDRASGGANTGELFF.

At least ten counts were recorded for this clonotype. The chain links TRBV10-2 to TRBJ1-1; D not resolved. Germline V CDR1 and CDR2: WSHSY, SAAADI. The CDR3 is 15 residues long. The V end lost 2 bases, the J end lost 3 bases, and 13 bases lay between the germline ends. CDR3 sequence (DNA): TGCGCCAGCAGTGAGACTTACAAGCCTGACACTGAAGCTTTCTTT. This gives the protein CASSETYKPDTEAFF.

V gene TRBV6-1 combines with J gene TRBJ2-7; tentatively, D is TRBD1 (5 bases). This CDR3 has 12 residues. The V gene lost 8 bases and the J gene lost 3 bases, with 11 bases spanning the gap. From germline, CDR1 is MNHNS and CDR2 SASEGT. The CDR3 loop is CASAPTGYEQYF. CDR3 in DNA: TGTGCCAGCGCACCTACAGGCTACGAGCAGTACTTC.

In this sample, this clonotype turned up many times. V is TRBV28 and J is TRBJ2-5, with TRBD2 as a possible D gene (6 bases). The CDR3 extends over 14 amino acids. Trimming stripped 7 bases from V and 6 bases from J, with 18 bases between. In germline, CDR1 is MDHEN, CDR2 SYDVKM. The CDR3 sequence: CASTLAGLEKTQYF. The DNA of the CDR3 is TGTGCCAGCACCTTGGCGGGGTTAGAAAAGACCCAGTACTTC.

The J gene is TRBJ2-5, the V gene TRBV29-1; 10 bases agree with TRBD2. Germline lookup yields CDR1 SQVTM and CDR2 ANQGSEA. The trim removed 2 bases at V and 5 bases at J, leaving 5 bases unmatched. The CDR3 length is 14 residues. DNA for the CDR3: TGCAGCGTTGAACTAGCGGGAGTTTGGGAGACCCAGTACTTC. Translating gives CSVELAGVWETQYF.

At least ten counts were recorded for this clonotype. V and J are TRBV11-3 and TRBJ2-7, with D possibly being TRBD1 or TRBD2 (5 bases each). The germline V gene has CDR1 SGHNT and CDR2 YENEEA. This CDR3 has 14 amino acids. V was clipped by 6 bases and J by 2 bases, with 14 bases between them. CDR3 residues: CASSTRDGAYEQYF. In nucleotides, the CDR3 is TGTGCCAGCAGTACTCGGGACGGCGCCTACGAGCAGTACTTC.

This clonotype occurred many times. This chain connects TRBV29-1 to TRBJ2-6; no reliable D call. CDR1 is SQVTM and CDR2 is ANQGSEA in the germline V gene. The length of the CDR3 is 12 residues. The germline V and J ends were trimmed by 6 bases and 6 bases, with 9 bases remaining between them. The chain's CDR3 is CSVIGEANVLTF. For the CDR3, the DNA is TGCAGCGTCATAGGTGAGGCCAACGTCCTGACTTTC.

This clonotype was detected only once. This chain links TRBV12-3 or TRBV12-4 with TRBJ1-5; 7 bases fit TRBD1. Trimming cost V 6 bases and J 6 bases; bases outside gene matches: 11. This CDR3 contains 15 residues. CDR3 in DNA: TGTGCCAGCAGCCCAAAAGACAGGGCTGGTCAGCCCCAGCATTTT. Protein: CASSPKDRAGQPQHF.

This chain links TRBV6-1 with TRBJ1-1; D might be TRBD1 (5 bases). The germline V gene encodes CDR1 MNHNS and CDR2 SASEGT. CDR3 length: 11 amino acids. V gave up 6 bases and J gave up 11 bases, with 13 bases separating them. In DNA form, the CDR3 reads TGTGCCAGCAGCGCAACAGGTTCCGCTTTCTTT. As protein: CASSATGSAFF.

Here the CDR3 reads CASSWAGTDGYTF. CDR3 DNA sequence: TGTGCCAGCAGTTGGGCGGGGACGGATGGCTACACCTTC. The V call is TRBV7-2, the J call TRBJ1-2; perhaps TRBD1 as D (5 bases). The CDR3 extends over 13 amino acids. Germline loops: CDR1 SGHTA, CDR2 FQGNSA. Trimming took 6 bases from V and 6 from J, leaving 14 bases between them.

V is TRBV6-2 or TRBV6-3 and J is TRBJ1-2; possible D gene TRBD1, 5 bases. V lost 4 bases and J lost 7, with 10 bases in between. The germline V gene encodes CDR1 MNHEY and CDR2 SVGEGT. This CDR3 is 12 amino acids long. CDR3 region: CASSSGARGYTF. Written as DNA, the CDR3 is TGTGCCAGCAGTTCTGGGGCCCGTGGCTACACCTTC.

There are many counts of this clonotype. This chain joins TRBV7-8 and TRBJ1-6; TRBD1 is a possible D gene (5 bases). Germline-derived CDR1 and CDR2 are SGHVS and FQNEAQ. V was trimmed by 5 bases and J by 10 bases, leaving 12 bases between them. The CDR3 length is 13 residues. The CDR3 region is CASSNRQGSPLHF. CDR3 sequence (DNA): TGTGCCAGCAGCAACAGGCAGGGCTCACCCCTCCACTTT.

This clonotype was seen many times. The V gene is TRBV5-1, the J gene TRBJ1-2, with 9 nucleotides matching TRBD1. Trimming took 4 bases from V and 4 from J; bases not matched to a gene: 5. Per the germline V gene, CDR1 is SGHRS and CDR2 is YFSETQ. This CDR3 spans 14 amino acids. The CDR3 DNA sequence: TGCGCCAGCAGCCAGGACAGGGGAATCTATGGCTACACCTTC. This translates into CASSQDRGIYGYTF.

This clonotype has at least ten counts. V gene TRBV28 combines with J gene TRBJ1-1; D gene uncertain. The length of the CDR3 is 11 residues. Germline V gives CDR1 MDHEN, CDR2 SYDVKM. Trimming left V 7 bases short and J 5 bases short, with 8 bases between. CDR3 sequence: CASITVTEAFF. The CDR3 coding sequence is TGTGCCAGCATCACAGTTACTGAAGCTTTCTTT.

The chain links TRBV11-1 to TRBJ1-2, with 9 nucleotides matching TRBD1. Germline CDR1 is SGHAT and CDR2 is FQDESV (reference sequence). This CDR3 contains 14 residues. J lost 7 bases, V lost 1 base, and 4 bases had no gene match. The CDR3 region is CASSLGGQGSGYTF. The CDR3 DNA follows: TGTGCCAGCAGCTTAGGGGGACAGGGCTCTGGCTACACCTTC.

This clonotype was recorded once. The chain employs TRBV19 and TRBJ1-5, with 9 bases matching TRBD1. Trimming took 6 bases from V and 1 from J; bases not matched to a gene: 4. In germline, CDR1 is LNHDA, CDR2 SQIVND (reference sequence). The CDR3 totals 15 residues. The CDR3 sequence is CASRLTGGSNQPQHF. CDR3 nucleotide sequence: TGTGCCAGTAGACTGACAGGGGGGAGCAATCAGCCCCAGCATTTT.